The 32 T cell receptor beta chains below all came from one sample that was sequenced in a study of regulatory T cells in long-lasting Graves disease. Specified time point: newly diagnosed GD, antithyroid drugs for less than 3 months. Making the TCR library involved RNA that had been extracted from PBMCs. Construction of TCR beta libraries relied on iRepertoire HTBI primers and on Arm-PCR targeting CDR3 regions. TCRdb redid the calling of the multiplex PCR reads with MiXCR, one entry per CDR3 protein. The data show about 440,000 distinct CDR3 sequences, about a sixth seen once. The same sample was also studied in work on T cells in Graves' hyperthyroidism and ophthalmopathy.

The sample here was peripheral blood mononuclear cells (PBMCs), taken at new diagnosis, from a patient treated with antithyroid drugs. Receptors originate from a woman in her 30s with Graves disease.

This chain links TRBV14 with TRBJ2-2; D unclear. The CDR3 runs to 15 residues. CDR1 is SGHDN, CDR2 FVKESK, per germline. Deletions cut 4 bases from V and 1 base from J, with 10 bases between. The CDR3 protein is CASSLPGRNTGELFF. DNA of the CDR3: TGTGCCAGCAGCCTCCCCGGACGGAACACCGGGGAGCTGTTTTTT.

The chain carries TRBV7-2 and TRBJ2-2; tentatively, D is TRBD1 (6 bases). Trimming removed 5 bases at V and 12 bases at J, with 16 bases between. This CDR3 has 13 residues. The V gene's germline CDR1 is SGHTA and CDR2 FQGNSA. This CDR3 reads CASSPPGAEKLFF. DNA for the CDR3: TGTGCCAGCAGCCCCCCAGGGGCCGAAAAGCTGTTTTTT.

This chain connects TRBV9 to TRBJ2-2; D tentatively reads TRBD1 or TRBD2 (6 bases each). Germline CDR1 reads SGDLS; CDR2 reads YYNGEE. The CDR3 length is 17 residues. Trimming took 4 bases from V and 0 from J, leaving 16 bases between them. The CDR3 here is CASSLRGPSANTGELFF. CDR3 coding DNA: TGTGCCAGCAGCCTCAGGGGCCCTAGCGCGAACACCGGGGAGCTGTTTTTT.

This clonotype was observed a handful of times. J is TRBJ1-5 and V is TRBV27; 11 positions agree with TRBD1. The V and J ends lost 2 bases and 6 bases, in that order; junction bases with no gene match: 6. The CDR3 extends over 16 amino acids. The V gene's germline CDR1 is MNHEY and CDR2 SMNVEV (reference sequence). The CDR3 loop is CASSLRGTGGAQPQHF. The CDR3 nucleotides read TGTGCCAGCAGTTTACGGGGGACAGGGGGTGCTCAGCCCCAGCATTTT.

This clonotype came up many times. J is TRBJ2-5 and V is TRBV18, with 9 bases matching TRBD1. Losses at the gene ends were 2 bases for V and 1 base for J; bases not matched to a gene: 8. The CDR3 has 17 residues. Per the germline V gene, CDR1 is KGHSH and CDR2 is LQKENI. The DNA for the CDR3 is TGTGCCAGCTCACCATACGGGGACAGGGAACCCCAAGAGACCCAGTACTTC. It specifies CASSPYGDREPQETQYF.

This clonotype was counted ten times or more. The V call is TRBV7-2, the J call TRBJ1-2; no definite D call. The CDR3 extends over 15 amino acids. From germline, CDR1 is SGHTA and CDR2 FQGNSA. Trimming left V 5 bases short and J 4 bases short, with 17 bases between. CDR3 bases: TGTGCCAGCAGCCCTCGTAGGAGCGTTCCCTATGGCTACACCTTC. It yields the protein CASSPRRSVPYGYTF.

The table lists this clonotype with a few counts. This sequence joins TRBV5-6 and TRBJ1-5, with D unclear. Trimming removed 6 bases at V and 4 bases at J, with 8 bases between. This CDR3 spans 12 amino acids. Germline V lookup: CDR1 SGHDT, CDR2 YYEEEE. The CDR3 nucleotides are TGTGCCAGCACCCGACGTAATCAGCCCCAGCATTTT. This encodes CASTRRNQPQHF.

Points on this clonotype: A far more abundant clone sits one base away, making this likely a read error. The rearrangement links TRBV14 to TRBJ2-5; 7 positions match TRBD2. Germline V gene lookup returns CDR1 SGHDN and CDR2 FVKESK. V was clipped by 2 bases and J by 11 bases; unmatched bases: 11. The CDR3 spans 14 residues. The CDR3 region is CASSQPRESDEQYF. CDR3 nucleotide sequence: TGTGCCAGCAGCCAACCGCGGGAGAGCGATGAGCAGTACTTC.

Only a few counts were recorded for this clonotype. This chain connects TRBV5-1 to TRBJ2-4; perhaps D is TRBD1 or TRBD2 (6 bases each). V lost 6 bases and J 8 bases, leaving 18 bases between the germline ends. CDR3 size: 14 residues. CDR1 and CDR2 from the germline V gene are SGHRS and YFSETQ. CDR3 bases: TGCGCCAGCAACGAGGGGGGTCGGAGAGACATTCAGTACTTC. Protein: CASNEGGRRDIQYF.

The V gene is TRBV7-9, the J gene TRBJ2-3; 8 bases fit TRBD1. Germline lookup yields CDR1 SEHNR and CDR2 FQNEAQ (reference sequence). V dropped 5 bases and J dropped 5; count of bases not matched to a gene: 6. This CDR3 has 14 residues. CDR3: CASSPGGEQDTQYF. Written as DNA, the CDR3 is TGTGCCAGCAGCCCAGGGGGCGAGCAAGATACGCAGTATTTT.

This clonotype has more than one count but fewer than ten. The chain's CDR3 is CASSLEGPSPVPGNEQFF. The CDR3 region has the DNA TGTGCCAGCAGCTTAGAGGGTCCTTCCCCCGTGCCTGGCAATGAGCAGTTCTTC. The chain uses TRBV7-6 and TRBJ2-1; D gene ambiguous. V lost 1 base, J lost 6 bases, and 22 bases lay in between. In germline, CDR1 is SGHVS, CDR2 FNYEAQ. The CDR3 runs to 18 residues.

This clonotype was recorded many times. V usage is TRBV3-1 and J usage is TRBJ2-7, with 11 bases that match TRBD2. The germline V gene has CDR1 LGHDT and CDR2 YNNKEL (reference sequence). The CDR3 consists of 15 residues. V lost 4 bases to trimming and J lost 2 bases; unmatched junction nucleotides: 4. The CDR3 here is CASSRETSGTYEQYF. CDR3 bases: TGTGCCAGCAGCCGCGAGACTAGCGGGACCTACGAGCAGTACTTC.

The chain's CDR3 is CATSDFAGGRGNEQFF. In DNA, the CDR3 is TGTGCCACCAGTGATTTTGCCGGAGGTCGAGGGAATGAGCAGTTCTTC. This rearrangement joins TRBV24-1 to TRBJ2-1; D perhaps matches TRBD2 (5 bases). The CDR3 is made up of 16 amino acids. V gave up 1 base and J gave up 7 bases, with 16 bases separating them. The V gene's germline CDR1 is KGHDR and CDR2 SFDVKD.

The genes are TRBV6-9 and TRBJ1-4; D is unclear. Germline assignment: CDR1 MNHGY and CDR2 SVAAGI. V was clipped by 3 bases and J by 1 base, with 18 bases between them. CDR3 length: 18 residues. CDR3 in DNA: TGTGCCAGCAGTTACTTAGGGCCTAGAGAGGGAACTAATGAAAAACTGTTTTTT. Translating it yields CASSYLGPREGTNEKLFF.

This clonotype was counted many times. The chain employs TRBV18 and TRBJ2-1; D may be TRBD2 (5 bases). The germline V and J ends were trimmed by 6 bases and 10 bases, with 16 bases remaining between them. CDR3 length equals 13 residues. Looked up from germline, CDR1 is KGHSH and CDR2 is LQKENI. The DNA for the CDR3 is TGTGCCAGCTCCCTCGGGAAGGTTGGGGAGCAGTTCTTC. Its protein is CASSLGKVGEQFF.

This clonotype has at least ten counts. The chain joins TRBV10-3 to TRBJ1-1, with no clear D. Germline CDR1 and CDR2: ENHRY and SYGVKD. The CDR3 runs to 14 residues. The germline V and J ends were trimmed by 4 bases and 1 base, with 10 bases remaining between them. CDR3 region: CAISGQPPNTEAFF. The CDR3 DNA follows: TGTGCCATCAGTGGCCAACCCCCGAACACTGAAGCTTTCTTT.

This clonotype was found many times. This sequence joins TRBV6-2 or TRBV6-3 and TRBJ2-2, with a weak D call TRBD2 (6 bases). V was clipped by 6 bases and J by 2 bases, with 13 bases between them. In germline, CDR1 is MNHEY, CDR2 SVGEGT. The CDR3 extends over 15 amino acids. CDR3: CASSWGSGNTGELFF. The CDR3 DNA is TGTGCCAGCAGCTGGGGTAGCGGAAACACCGGGGAGCTGTTTTTT.

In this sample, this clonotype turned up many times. DNA for the CDR3: TGTGCCAGCAGTTTATCAGCTCGAGGCAGTCAAACCTACAATGAGCAGTTCTTC. Translation gives CASSLSARGSQTYNEQFF. V is TRBV27 and J is TRBJ2-1; D is unclear. This CDR3 has 18 amino acids. V was cut by 0 bases and J by 2 bases, with 17 bases left in between. CDR1 is MNHEY, CDR2 SMNVEV, per germline (reference sequence).

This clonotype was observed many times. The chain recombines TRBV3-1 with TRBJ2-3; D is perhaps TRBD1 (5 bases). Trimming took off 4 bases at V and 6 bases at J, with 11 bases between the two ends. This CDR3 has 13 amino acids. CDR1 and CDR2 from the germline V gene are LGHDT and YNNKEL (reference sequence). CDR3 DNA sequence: TGTGCCAGCAGCCGATCTGCAGGGGATACGCAGTATTTT. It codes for CASSRSAGDTQYF.

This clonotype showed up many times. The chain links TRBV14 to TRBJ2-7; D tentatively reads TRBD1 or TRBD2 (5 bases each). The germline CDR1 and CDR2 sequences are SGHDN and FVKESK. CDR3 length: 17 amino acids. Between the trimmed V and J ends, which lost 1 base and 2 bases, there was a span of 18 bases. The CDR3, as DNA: TGTGCCAGCAGCCAAGTGAGGTGGGGGTCCAGAGCCTACGAGCAGTACTTC. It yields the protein CASSQVRWGSRAYEQYF.

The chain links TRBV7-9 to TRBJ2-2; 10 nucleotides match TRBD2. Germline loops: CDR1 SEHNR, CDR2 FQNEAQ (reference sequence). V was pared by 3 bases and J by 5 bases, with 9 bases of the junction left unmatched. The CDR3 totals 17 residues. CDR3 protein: CASSFSAGGIITGELFF. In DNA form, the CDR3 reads TGTGCCAGCAGCTTCTCAGCGGGAGGGATAATAACCGGGGAGCTGTTTTTT.

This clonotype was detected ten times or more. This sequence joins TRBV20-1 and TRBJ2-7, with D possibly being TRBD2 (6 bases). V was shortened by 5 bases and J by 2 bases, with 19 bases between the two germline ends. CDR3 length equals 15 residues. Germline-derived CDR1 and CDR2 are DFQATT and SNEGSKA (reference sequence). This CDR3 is CSAVVPGLRPYEQYF. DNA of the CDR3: TGCAGTGCTGTCGTACCGGGACTGCGGCCCTACGAGCAGTACTTC.

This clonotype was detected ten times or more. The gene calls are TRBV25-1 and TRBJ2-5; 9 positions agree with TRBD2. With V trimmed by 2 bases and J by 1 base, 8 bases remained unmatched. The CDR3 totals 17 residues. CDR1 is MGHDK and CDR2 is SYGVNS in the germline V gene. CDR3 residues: CASSEGSQAGGQETQYF. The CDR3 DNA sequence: TGTGCCAGCAGTGAAGGCAGTCAAGCGGGAGGCCAAGAGACCCAGTACTTC.

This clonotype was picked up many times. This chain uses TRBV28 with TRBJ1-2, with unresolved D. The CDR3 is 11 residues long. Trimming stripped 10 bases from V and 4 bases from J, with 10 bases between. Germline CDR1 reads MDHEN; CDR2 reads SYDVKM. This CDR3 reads CATQVSYGYTF. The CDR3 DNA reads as TGTGCCACCCAGGTCTCCTATGGCTACACCTTC.

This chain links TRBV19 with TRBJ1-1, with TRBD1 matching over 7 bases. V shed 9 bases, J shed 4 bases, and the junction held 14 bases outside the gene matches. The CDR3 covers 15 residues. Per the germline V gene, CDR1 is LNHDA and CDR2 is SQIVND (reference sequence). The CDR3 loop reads CASTGDTKGITEAFF. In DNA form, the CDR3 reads TGTGCCAGCACAGGGGATACAAAGGGAATCACTGAAGCTTTCTTT.

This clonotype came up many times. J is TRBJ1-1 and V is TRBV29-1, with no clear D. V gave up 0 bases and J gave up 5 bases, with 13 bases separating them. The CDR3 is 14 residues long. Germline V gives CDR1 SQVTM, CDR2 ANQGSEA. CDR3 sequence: CSVEDRRDRTEAFF. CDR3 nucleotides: TGCAGCGTTGAAGATCGACGCGATAGAACTGAAGCTTTCTTT.

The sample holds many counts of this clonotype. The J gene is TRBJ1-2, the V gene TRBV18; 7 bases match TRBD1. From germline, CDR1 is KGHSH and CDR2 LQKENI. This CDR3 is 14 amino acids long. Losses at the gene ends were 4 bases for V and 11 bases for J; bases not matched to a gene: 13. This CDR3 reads CASSQQGTGSAYTF. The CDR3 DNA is TGTGCCAGCTCACAACAGGGGACTGGGTCGGCTTACACCTTC.

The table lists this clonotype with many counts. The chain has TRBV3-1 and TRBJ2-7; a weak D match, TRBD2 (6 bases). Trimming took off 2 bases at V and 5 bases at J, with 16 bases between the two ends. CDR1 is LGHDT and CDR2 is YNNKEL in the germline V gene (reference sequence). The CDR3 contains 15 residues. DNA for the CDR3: TGTGCCAGCAGCCAACTAGCGCTTCGAGTCCACGAGCAGTACTTC. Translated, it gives CASSQLALRVHEQYF.

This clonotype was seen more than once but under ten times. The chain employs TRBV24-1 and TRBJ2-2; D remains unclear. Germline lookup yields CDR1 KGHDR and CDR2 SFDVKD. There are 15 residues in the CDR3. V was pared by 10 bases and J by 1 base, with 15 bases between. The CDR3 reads CATAPQEMNTGELFF. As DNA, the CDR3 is TGTGCCACAGCGCCCCAGGAGATGAACACCGGGGAGCTGTTTTTT.

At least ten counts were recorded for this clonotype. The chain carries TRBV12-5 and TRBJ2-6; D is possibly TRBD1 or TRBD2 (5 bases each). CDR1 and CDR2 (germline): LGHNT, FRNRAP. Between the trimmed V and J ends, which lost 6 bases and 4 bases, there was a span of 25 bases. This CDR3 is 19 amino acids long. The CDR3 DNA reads TGTGCTAGTGGCGCCACCCTTGGGACCTCCACTAGAGGGGCCAACGTCCTGACTTTC. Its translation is CASGATLGTSTRGANVLTF. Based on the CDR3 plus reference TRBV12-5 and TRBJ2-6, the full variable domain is DARVTQTPRHKVTEMGQEVTMRCQPILGHNTVFWYRQTMMQGLELLAYFRNRAPLDDSGMPKDRFSAEMPDATLATLKIQPSEPRDSAVYFCASGATLGTSTRGANVLTFGAGSRLTVL.

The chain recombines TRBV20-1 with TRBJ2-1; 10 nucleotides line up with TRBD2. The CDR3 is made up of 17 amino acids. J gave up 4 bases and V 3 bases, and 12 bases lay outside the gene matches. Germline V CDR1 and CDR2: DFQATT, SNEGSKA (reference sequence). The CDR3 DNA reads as TGCAGTGCTAGGGTCTGGACTAGCGGACTGGCGTACAATGAGCAGTTCTTC. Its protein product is CSARVWTSGLAYNEQFF.

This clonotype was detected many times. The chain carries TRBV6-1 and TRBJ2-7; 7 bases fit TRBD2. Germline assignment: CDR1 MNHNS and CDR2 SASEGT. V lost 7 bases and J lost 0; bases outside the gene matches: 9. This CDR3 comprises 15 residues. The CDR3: CASKLTSASSYEQYF. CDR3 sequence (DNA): TGTGCCAGCAAACTTACTAGCGCAAGCTCCTACGAGCAGTACTTC.